The rows below give T cell receptor beta chains drawn from one sample of a study of Ad26.COV2.S vaccination and SARS-CoV-2 variants. Some clones are missing from TCRdb's copy, which holds only in-frame ones; the method was immunoSEQ multiplex PCR. The sample carries around 500,000 clones, about 89% recorded once. The specimen was peripheral blood, collected in a trial of Ad26.COV2.S vaccine versus placebo. These receptors came from a person aged 18-60 years who received the Ad26.COV2.S COVID-19 vaccine or a placebo. Both conserved end residues are part of each CDR3. D genes are given only for firm matches. Part of the rows lack a size; the others show once, few, many or a class for expanded clones.

j_call clone_size d_call v_call cdr3_aa cdr3_nt
TRBJ2-2 - - TRBV5-1 CASSPGDFLFTGELFF TGCGCCAGCAGCCCGGGGGACTTCCTGTTCACCGGGGAGCTGTTTTTT
TRBJ2-7 - - TRBV11-1 CASSPQGPSYEQYF TGTGCCAGCAGCCCACAGGGACCCTCCTACGAGCAGTACTTC
TRBJ2-4 few - TRBV11-2 CASSLSRRLNIQYF TGTGCCAGCAGCTTGTCCAGGCGGTTAAACATTCAGTACTTC
TRBJ1-5 - - TRBV15 CATSKGTGNSNQPQHF TGTGCCACCAGCAAAGGGACGGGGAATAGCAATCAGCCCCAGCATTTT
TRBJ2-2 - - TRBV6-5 CASRVEPNTGELFF TGTGCCAGCAGGGTCGAACCCAACACCGGGGAGCTGTTTTTT
TRBJ2-5 - TRBD2 TRBV5-6 CASSLAGSGAETQYF TGTGCCAGCAGCTTGGCCGGGAGCGGGGCTGAGACCCAGTACTTC
TRBJ2-1 - TRBD2 TRBV28 CASSFSGRRSEQFF TGTGCCAGCAGTTTCAGCGGGAGGCGAAGTGAGCAGTTCTTC
TRBJ1-5 - - TRBV10-3 CAISQGPNQPQHF TGTGCCATCAGCCAGGGCCCCAATCAGCCCCAGCATTTT
TRBJ2-7 few - TRBV28 CASSLGTMKGEQYF TGTGCCAGCAGTTTAGGTACTATGAAGGGAGAGCAGTACTTC
TRBJ1-5 - - TRBV6-6 CASTQGGQPQHF TGTGCCAGCACGCAGGGAGGTCAGCCCCAGCATTTT
TRBJ2-4 - TRBD1 TRBV5-4 CASSFQQGAKNIQYF TGTGCCAGCAGCTTCCAACAGGGGGCCAAAAACATTCAGTACTTC
TRBJ2-1 - TRBD2 TRBV27 CASSFLRAGGNNEQFF TGTGCCAGCAGTTTCCTTCGCGCGGGAGGTAACAATGAGCAGTTCTTC
TRBJ1-5 - - TRBV5-1 CASSFSPNQPQHF TGCGCCAGCAGCTTTTCCCCTAATCAGCCCCAGCATTTT
TRBJ2-2 - TRBD2 TRBV5-1 CASSLRGAGELFF TGCGCCAGCAGCTTGCGGGGGGCCGGGGAGCTGTTTTTT
TRBJ2-2 once - TRBV28 CASSLSVRVGTGELFF TGTGCCAGCAGTTTATCAGTCAGGGTAGGGACCGGGGAGCTGTTTTTT
TRBJ1-1 - TRBD1 TRBV7-9 CASSPRQGVNTEAFF TGTGCCAGCAGCCCAAGACAGGGGGTGAACACTGAAGCTTTCTTT
TRBJ2-7 - - TRBV19 CASSMGGGYEQYF TGTGCCAGTAGTATGGGAGGGGGCTACGAGCAGTACTTC
TRBJ1-6 - - TRBV30 CAWSGKGQSQSPLHF TGTGCCTGGAGCGGGAAAGGACAGTCACAGTCACCCCTCCACTTT
TRBJ1-2 - - TRBV29-1 CSVGPQNSPGDGYTF TGCAGCGTTGGACCACAGAACTCCCCAGGAGATGGCTACACCTTC
TRBJ1-4 - TRBD1 TRBV14 CASSQAPTGTGLGVEKLFF TGTGCCAGCAGCCAAGCGCCCACCGGGACAGGCCTCGGGGTTGAAAAACTGTTTTTT
TRBJ1-1 - - TRBV5-6 CASSLRRDFWEAFF TGTGCCAGCAGCTTGAGGAGGGACTTTTGGGAAGCTTTCTTT
TRBJ2-7 - TRBD2 TRBV10-1 CASSSGLAGLYEQYF TGCGCCAGCAGCTCGGGACTAGCGGGGCTCTACGAGCAGTACTTC
TRBJ2-1 - - TRBV7-6 CASSFLSGGGEQFF TGTGCCAGCAGCTTCCTATCTGGGGGTGGGGAGCAGTTCTTC
TRBJ1-5 - - TRBV7-8 CASHPGAGNQPQHF TGTGCCAGCCACCCGGGCGCGGGCAATCAGCCCCAGCATTTT
TRBJ2-1 - TRBD2 TRBV27 CASSSPHGTSEDNEQFF TGTGCCAGCAGTTCCCCCCACGGGACTAGCGAGGACAATGAGCAGTTCTTC
TRBJ1-3 - - TRBV9 CASSPSQGFSGNTIYF TGTGCCAGCAGCCCATCACAGGGCTTCTCTGGAAACACCATATATTTT